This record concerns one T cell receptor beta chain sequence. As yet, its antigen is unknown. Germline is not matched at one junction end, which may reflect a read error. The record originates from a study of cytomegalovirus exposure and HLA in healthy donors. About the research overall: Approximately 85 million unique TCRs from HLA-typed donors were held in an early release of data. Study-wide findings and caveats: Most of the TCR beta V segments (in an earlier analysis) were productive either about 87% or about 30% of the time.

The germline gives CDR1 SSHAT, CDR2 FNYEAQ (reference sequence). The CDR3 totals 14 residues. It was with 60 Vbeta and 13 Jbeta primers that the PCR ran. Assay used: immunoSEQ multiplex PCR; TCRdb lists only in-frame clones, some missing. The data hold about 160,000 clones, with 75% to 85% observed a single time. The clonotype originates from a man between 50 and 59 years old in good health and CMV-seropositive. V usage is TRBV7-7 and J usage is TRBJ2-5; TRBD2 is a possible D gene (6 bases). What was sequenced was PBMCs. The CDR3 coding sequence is TGTGCTAGCAGCTTAACGGGGGTTGGGGAGACCCAGTACTTC. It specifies CASSLTGVGETQYF.